The rows below give T cell receptor beta chains drawn from one sample of a study of siplizumab effects on memory and regulatory T cells. The data were produced by immunoSEQ multiplex PCR, yet TCRdb's version contains in-frame clones alone and is incomplete. This sample has about 64,000 clones; 95% to 98% occur once, and the top ten carry around 0.086%. The sample consisted of naive CD8+ T cells sorted from blood. The receptor set was obtained from a human donor in good health. The CDR3 runs from the conserved cysteine through the conserved F or W. D genes are given only for firm matches. Size values are once, few and many counts, or a class for expanded clones, and some rows have none.

v_call: TRBV6-1; cdr3_length: 15; d_call: TRBD1; j_call: TRBJ1-4; clone_size: once; cdr3_nt: TGTGCCAGCAGGGGACAGCATGCCCTTAATGAAAAACTGTTTTTT; cdr3_aa: CASRGQHALNEKLFF
v_call: TRBV9; cdr3_length: 13; d_call: -; j_call: TRBJ2-1; clone_size: -; cdr3_nt: TGTGCCAGCAGCGACCAGGGAAGCAATGAGCAGTTCTTC; cdr3_aa: CASSDQGSNEQFF
v_call: TRBV29-1; cdr3_length: 11; d_call: -; j_call: TRBJ2-1; clone_size: once; cdr3_nt: TGCAGCGTTGATCCAAACAATGAGCAGTTCTTC; cdr3_aa: CSVDPNNEQFF
v_call: TRBV2; cdr3_length: 14; d_call: -; j_call: TRBJ1-1; clone_size: -; cdr3_nt: TGTGCCAGCAAGGGGGTTGGGATGAACACTGAAGCTTTCTTT; cdr3_aa: CASKGVGMNTEAFF
v_call: TRBV2; cdr3_length: 17; d_call: -; j_call: TRBJ2-6; clone_size: -; cdr3_nt: TGTGCCAGCAGTGTTTACAGGGAAATTTCTGGGGCCAACGTCCTGACTTTC; cdr3_aa: CASSVYREISGANVLTF
v_call: TRBV2; cdr3_length: 16; d_call: -; j_call: TRBJ2-5; clone_size: once; cdr3_nt: TGTGCCAGCAGTGAGGGCTCTACGGGGCCTCGGGGGACCCAGTACTTC; cdr3_aa: CASSEGSTGPRGTQYF
v_call: TRBV25-1; cdr3_length: 14; d_call: -; j_call: TRBJ1-1; clone_size: -; cdr3_nt: TGTGCCAGCAGTGCTCGGGGGCTGAACACTGAAGCTTTCTTT; cdr3_aa: CASSARGLNTEAFF
v_call: TRBV30; cdr3_length: 13; d_call: -; j_call: TRBJ1-1; clone_size: few; cdr3_nt: TGTGCCTGGAGTGGGGATGCGGGCACTGAAGCTTTCTTT; cdr3_aa: CAWSGDAGTEAFF
v_call: TRBV7-8; cdr3_length: 12; d_call: -; j_call: TRBJ1-1; clone_size: few; cdr3_nt: TGTGCCAGCAGCTTAGGCGACCGGAAAGCTTTCTTT; cdr3_aa: CASSLGDRKAFF
v_call: TRBV4-1; cdr3_length: 12; d_call: -; j_call: TRBJ2-2; clone_size: once; cdr3_nt: TGCGCCAGCAGCCAGGGGACCGGGGAGCTGTTTTTT; cdr3_aa: CASSQGTGELFF
v_call: TRBV28; cdr3_length: 13; d_call: -; j_call: TRBJ2-1; clone_size: -; cdr3_nt: TGTGCCAGCAGGCTGGACTCATACAATGAGCAGTTCTTC; cdr3_aa: CASRLDSYNEQFF
v_call: TRBV19; cdr3_length: 14; d_call: TRBD2; j_call: TRBJ2-3; clone_size: once; cdr3_nt: TGTGCCAGTAGTTCCAGGGAGGGGATGCATACGCAGTATTTT; cdr3_aa: CASSSREGMHTQYF
v_call: TRBV7-2; cdr3_length: 15; d_call: -; j_call: TRBJ1-5; clone_size: once; cdr3_nt: TGTGCCAGCAGCTTAGGGTTCGGTATAAGTCAGCCCCAGCATTTT; cdr3_aa: CASSLGFGISQPQHF
v_call: TRBV6-1; cdr3_length: 13; d_call: -; j_call: TRBJ2-1; clone_size: -; cdr3_nt: TGTGCCAGCAGCTCCGGGCCTGACAATGAGCAGTTCTTC; cdr3_aa: CASSSGPDNEQFF
v_call: TRBV29-1; cdr3_length: 14; d_call: -; j_call: TRBJ1-2; clone_size: -; cdr3_nt: TGCAGCGTTGCGGGGACACAGGGTAACTATGGCTACACCTTC; cdr3_aa: CSVAGTQGNYGYTF
v_call: TRBV14; cdr3_length: 13; d_call: TRBD1; j_call: TRBJ1-1; clone_size: -; cdr3_nt: TGTGCCAGCAGCCAAGTCCTGGAGGGACAGGCTTTCTTT; cdr3_aa: CASSQVLEGQAFF
v_call: TRBV11-2; cdr3_length: 19; d_call: -; j_call: TRBJ2-5; clone_size: -; cdr3_nt: TGTGCCAGCAGCTTCTATGGTTTGGTAGATGTTTTGGGACAAGAGACCCAGTACTTC; cdr3_aa: CASSFYGLVDVLGQETQYF
v_call: TRBV15; cdr3_length: 12; d_call: -; j_call: TRBJ2-7; clone_size: -; cdr3_nt: TGTGCCACCAGGGGGGACTCCTACGAGCAGTACTTC; cdr3_aa: CATRGDSYEQYF
v_call: TRBV28; cdr3_length: 12; d_call: -; j_call: TRBJ2-7; clone_size: -; cdr3_nt: TGTGCCACTCAAGTGGGGATATACGAGCAGTACTTC; cdr3_aa: CATQVGIYEQYF
v_call: TRBV2; cdr3_length: 16; d_call: TRBD2; j_call: TRBJ2-5; clone_size: -; cdr3_nt: TGTGCCAGCAGTGCGCTAGCGGGGGCTACCAGGGAGACCCAGTACTTC; cdr3_aa: CASSALAGATRETQYF
v_call: TRBV6-5; cdr3_length: 14; d_call: TRBD2; j_call: TRBJ2-3; clone_size: -; cdr3_nt: TGTGCCAGCAGGGGAGCGGGGGGCACAGATACGCAGTATTTT; cdr3_aa: CASRGAGGTDTQYF
v_call: TRBV5-4; cdr3_length: 14; d_call: -; j_call: TRBJ2-3; clone_size: -; cdr3_nt: TGTGCCAGCAGCTTGCAATGGGAGGTGGATACGCAGTATTTT; cdr3_aa: CASSLQWEVDTQYF
v_call: TRBV25-1; cdr3_length: 15; d_call: -; j_call: TRBJ1-4; clone_size: -; cdr3_nt: TGTGCCAGCATTCTGGGAGTTCCAACTAATGAAAAACTGTTTTTT; cdr3_aa: CASILGVPTNEKLFF
v_call: TRBV7-9; cdr3_length: 15; d_call: -; j_call: TRBJ2-2; clone_size: -; cdr3_nt: TGTGCCAGCAGCTTTCCTGCTGGGGGCACCGGGGAGCTGTTTTTT; cdr3_aa: CASSFPAGGTGELFF
v_call: TRBV4-1; cdr3_length: 14; d_call: -; j_call: TRBJ1-5; clone_size: -; cdr3_nt: TGCGCCAGCAGCCATTGGCAGGGGAATCAGCCCCAGCATTTT; cdr3_aa: CASSHWQGNQPQHF
v_call: TRBV7-8; cdr3_length: 17; d_call: TRBD1; j_call: TRBJ1-6; clone_size: few; cdr3_nt: TGTGCCAGCAGCCCGCCGGACAGGGAATTTCCAAGGTCACCCCTCCACTTT; cdr3_aa: CASSPPDREFPRSPLHF
v_call: TRBV27; cdr3_length: 16; d_call: TRBD1; j_call: TRBJ1-2; clone_size: -; cdr3_nt: TGTGCCAGCAGTTTATCGTATGGACAGGGGAACTATGGCTACACCTTC; cdr3_aa: CASSLSYGQGNYGYTF
v_call: TRBV15; cdr3_length: 13; d_call: -; j_call: TRBJ1-6; clone_size: -; cdr3_nt: TGTGCCACCAGCCCCTCGGGCCCCTGGCCCCTCCACTTT; cdr3_aa: CATSPSGPWPLHF
v_call: TRBV5-4; cdr3_length: 14; d_call: TRBD1; j_call: TRBJ1-4; clone_size: -; cdr3_nt: TGTGCCAGCAGCCTAGGACAGGGGATTGAAAAACTGTTTTTT; cdr3_aa: CASSLGQGIEKLFF
v_call: TRBV6-5; cdr3_length: 14; d_call: -; j_call: TRBJ1-5; clone_size: -; cdr3_nt: TGTGCCAGCAGTTACGGGGGGGCACATCAGCCCCAGCATTTT; cdr3_aa: CASSYGGAHQPQHF
v_call: TRBV29-1; cdr3_length: 12; d_call: TRBD2; j_call: TRBJ2-7; clone_size: -; cdr3_nt: TGCAGCGTTCGACTAGCGGGGTACGAGCAGTACTTC; cdr3_aa: CSVRLAGYEQYF
v_call: TRBV7-6; cdr3_length: 15; d_call: TRBD1; j_call: TRBJ2-6; clone_size: -; cdr3_nt: TGTGCCAGCCGGGACAGCACCTCTGGGGCCAACGTCCTGACTTTC; cdr3_aa: CASRDSTSGANVLTF
v_call: TRBV7-7; cdr3_length: 20; d_call: TRBD1; j_call: TRBJ2-5; clone_size: -; cdr3_nt: TGTGCCAGCAGCCATACTACAGCGACAGGGATGTTTCGTAGTCGTGAGACCCAGTACTTC; cdr3_aa: CASSHTTATGMFRSRETQYF
v_call: TRBV28; cdr3_length: 14; d_call: TRBD1; j_call: TRBJ1-4; clone_size: -; cdr3_nt: TGTGCCAGCAGTTTACAGGGGGCTCTTGAAAAACTGTTTTTT; cdr3_aa: CASSLQGALEKLFF
v_call: TRBV9; cdr3_length: 15; d_call: -; j_call: TRBJ2-1; clone_size: -; cdr3_nt: TGTGCCAGCAGCGTTCAGGGCAGGAGCTACAATGAGCAGTTCTTC; cdr3_aa: CASSVQGRSYNEQFF
v_call: TRBV9; cdr3_length: 14; d_call: -; j_call: TRBJ2-7; clone_size: -; cdr3_nt: TGTGCCAGCAGCCCGGGGGACAGAACATACGAGCAGTACTTC; cdr3_aa: CASSPGDRTYEQYF
v_call: TRBV28; cdr3_length: 12; d_call: -; j_call: TRBJ1-1; clone_size: -; cdr3_nt: TGTGCCAGCAGTTTCACGCAGACTGAAGCTTTCTTT; cdr3_aa: CASSFTQTEAFF
v_call: TRBV9; cdr3_length: 12; d_call: -; j_call: TRBJ2-7; clone_size: -; cdr3_nt: TGTGCCAGCAGCCCTGGTTCCTACGAGCAGTACTTC; cdr3_aa: CASSPGSYEQYF
v_call: TRBV9; cdr3_length: 12; d_call: -; j_call: TRBJ1-2; clone_size: -; cdr3_nt: TGTGCCAGCAGCCAGAATGGGGATGGCTACACCTTC; cdr3_aa: CASSQNGDGYTF
v_call: TRBV30; cdr3_length: 11; d_call: -; j_call: TRBJ1-1; clone_size: few; cdr3_nt: TGTGCCTTCGGAAGGAACACTGAAGCTTTCTTT; cdr3_aa: CAFGRNTEAFF
v_call: TRBV19; cdr3_length: 15; d_call: -; j_call: TRBJ1-1; clone_size: few; cdr3_nt: TGTGCCAGTAGTCATGGGACTGGGATGAACACTGAAGCTTTCTTT; cdr3_aa: CASSHGTGMNTEAFF
v_call: TRBV5-5; cdr3_length: 13; d_call: -; j_call: TRBJ2-7; clone_size: -; cdr3_nt: TGTGCCAGCAGCCGTGAATTCTCCTACGAGCAGTACTTC; cdr3_aa: CASSREFSYEQYF
v_call: TRBV7-2; cdr3_length: 15; d_call: -; j_call: TRBJ2-1; clone_size: -; cdr3_nt: TGTGCCAGCAGCGCCGGGGGGCCCTCCTACAATGAGCAGTTCTTC; cdr3_aa: CASSAGGPSYNEQFF
v_call: TRBV9; cdr3_length: 14; d_call: TRBD2; j_call: TRBJ2-2; clone_size: -; cdr3_nt: TGTGCCAGCAGCCCCTCGGGGGGCACCGGGGAGCTGTTTTTT; cdr3_aa: CASSPSGGTGELFF
v_call: TRBV7-9; cdr3_length: 14; d_call: -; j_call: TRBJ2-7; clone_size: -; cdr3_nt: TGTGCCAGCAGCCTAGTTCGGGGGTCCCACGAGCAGTACTTC; cdr3_aa: CASSLVRGSHEQYF
v_call: TRBV25-1; cdr3_length: 15; d_call: -; j_call: TRBJ1-6; clone_size: -; cdr3_nt: TGTGCCAGCCTCGGAGGAGGGGCCTATAATTCACCCCTCCACTTT; cdr3_aa: CASLGGGAYNSPLHF
v_call: TRBV13; cdr3_length: 15; d_call: -; j_call: TRBJ1-2; clone_size: -; cdr3_nt: TGTGCCAGCAGCTTAGTGGGGCAGGGAACGGAACGCTACACCTTC; cdr3_aa: CASSLVGQGTERYTF
v_call: TRBV27; cdr3_length: 16; d_call: TRBD1; j_call: TRBJ1-2; clone_size: -; cdr3_nt: TGTGCCAGCAGTTTAGCCGGGACAGGGGATTTGTATGGCTACACCTTC; cdr3_aa: CASSLAGTGDLYGYTF
v_call: TRBV29-1; cdr3_length: 16; d_call: TRBD2; j_call: TRBJ2-7; clone_size: -; cdr3_nt: TGCAGCGCCCGGGGCGGGAGCGTCGGGCCGGACTACGAGCAGTACTTC; cdr3_aa: CSARGGSVGPDYEQYF
v_call: TRBV20-1; cdr3_length: 11; d_call: -; j_call: TRBJ2-3; clone_size: -; cdr3_nt: TGCAGTGCTAAACTAGTGGATACGCAGTATTTT; cdr3_aa: CSAKLVDTQYF
v_call: TRBV9; cdr3_length: 15; d_call: -; j_call: TRBJ2-3; clone_size: -; cdr3_nt: TGTGCCAGCAGCCCCGGGACCTTCCCCACAGATACGCAGTATTTT; cdr3_aa: CASSPGTFPTDTQYF